The source of this T cell receptor (beta chain) is a study of breast tumors, draining lymph nodes, adjacent tissues. Whole-study findings and limits: Data fit most tumor T cells coming from lymph node, expanding in tumor. Data only fit, rather than demonstrated, lymph node origin of most tumor T cells. Luminal-like breast cancer showed significantly greater tumor-nontumor repertoire similarity than basal-like breast cancer did. Tumors had less TCR diversity than lymph nodes, more than nontumor tissue.

MiXCR was run by TCRdb on the multiplex PCR reads, yielding one entry per CDR3 protein. Altogether around 250,000 distinct CDR3 sequences are present, less than 40% being singletons, with the ten largest covering approximately 4%. This clonotype has a count of ten or more. Its antigen is not known. The lymph nodes were axillary draining lymph nodes from breast cancer patients. The specimen was axillary lymph node tissue. This receptor was obtained from a female donor with breast cancer. Some clones in this sample may be carry-over from other donors' samples.

The DNA for the CDR3 is TGTGCCAGCAGCACGGTGGGGGTAAATAATTCACCCCTCCACTTT. Translated, it gives CASSTVGVNNSPLHF. The chain carries TRBV3-1 and TRBJ1-6, with D perhaps TRBD1 (5 bases). Germline V gene data show CDR1 as LGHDT and CDR2 as YNNKEL (reference sequence). The CDR3 covers 15 residues. Trimming pared 5 bases from V and 5 bases from J, leaving 13 bases between.